This TCR beta chain was sequenced for a study of T cells after yellow fever vaccination. From the 5' RACE reads, TCRdb called clonotypes with MiXCR, one entry per CDR3 protein. The table lists roughly 150,000 distinct CDR3 sequences, approximately 6.8% of them singletons. The CDR3 extends over 16 amino acids. V was cut by 2 bases and J by 9 bases, with 17 bases left in between. The receptor was isolated from a man aged 18 to 30 who received the YFV17D yellow fever vaccine. The gene calls are TRBV7-1 and TRBJ1-6; D might be TRBD1 (5 bases). TRBV7-1 is an ORF, with its function uncertain. This material consisted of CD4+ T cells sorted from PBMCs, taken 5 to 6 days after the first yellow fever vaccination. CDR3 loop: CASSSIGQGDSSPLHF. The CDR3 nucleotides are TGTGCCAGCAGCTCAATAGGGCAGGGCGATAGTTCACCCCTCCACTTT.